This record covers a single TCR beta chain. A junction boundary mismatches the germline segment, possibly from a read error. The entry originates in a study of blood T cells in healthy people across ages. Then a second PCR, running about 6 to 12 cycles, was carried out with a sample-barcoded 5' primer and a J-beta primer mix. TCRdb re-called the 5' RACE reads with MiXCR, one entry per CDR3 protein. Of 800,000 to 900,000 distinct CDR3 sequences listed, around 62% are singletons. Germline V gives CDR1 SGHRS, CDR2 YFSETQ. There are 13 residues in the CDR3. Sequences were obtained from blood. The chain is built from TRBV5-1 and TRBJ2-2, with D unresolved. This TCR derives from a young man in good health. The CDR3 nucleotides are TGTGCCAGCAGCTTAGAAGTAACCGGGGAGCTGTTTTTT. It yields the protein CASSLEVTGELFF.